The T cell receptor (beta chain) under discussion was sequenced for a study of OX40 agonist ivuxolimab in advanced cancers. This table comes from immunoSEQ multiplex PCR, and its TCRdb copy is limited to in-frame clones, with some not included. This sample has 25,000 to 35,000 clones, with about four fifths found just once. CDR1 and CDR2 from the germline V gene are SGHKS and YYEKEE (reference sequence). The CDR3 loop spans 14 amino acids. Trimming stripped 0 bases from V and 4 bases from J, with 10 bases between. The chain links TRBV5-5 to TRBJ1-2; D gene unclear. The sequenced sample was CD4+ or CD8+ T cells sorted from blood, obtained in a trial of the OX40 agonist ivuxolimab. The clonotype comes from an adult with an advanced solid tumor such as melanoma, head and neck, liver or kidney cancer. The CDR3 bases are TGTGCCAGCAGCTTGGGCGGCTCCTTCTATGGCTACACCTTC. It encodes CASSLGGSFYGYTF.